This T cell receptor (beta chain) is drawn from a study of regulatory dendritic cells for organ transplantation. Study-level information: Regulatory dendritic cells came from monocytes given vitamin D3 and IL-10.

There are 16 residues in the CDR3. CDR1 LNHDA and CDR2 SQIVND come from the germline V gene (reference sequence). V lost 4 bases, J lost 6 bases, and 18 bases lay in between. Study-wide results and caveats: Resting memory CD8+ T cells held the most alloreactive clonotypes. Between individuals, the alloreactive memory CD8+ T cell pool differed considerably.

The protocol was immunoSEQ multiplex PCR, while the TCRdb copy is restricted to in-frame clones and leaves out a portion. This sample has about 20,000 clones; approximately 79% occur once, and the top ten carry 3.2%. Sorted subsets were CFSE-labeled and cultured roughly 5 days with allogeneic dendritic cells. A remark on this clone: Its antigen is currently unknown.

The chain uses TRBV19 and TRBJ2-2, with a possible D match to TRBD2 (7 bases). The sequenced sample consisted of memory CD4+ T cells from blood cultured with regulatory dendritic cells. As for subset: CD45RO+ memory T cells. The origin of this receptor is a human donor in good health. The CDR3 coding sequence is TGTGCCAGTAGTACCGATAGGGGGGGAAGGGCCGGGGAGCTGTTTTTT. This gives the protein CASSTDRGGRAGELFF.